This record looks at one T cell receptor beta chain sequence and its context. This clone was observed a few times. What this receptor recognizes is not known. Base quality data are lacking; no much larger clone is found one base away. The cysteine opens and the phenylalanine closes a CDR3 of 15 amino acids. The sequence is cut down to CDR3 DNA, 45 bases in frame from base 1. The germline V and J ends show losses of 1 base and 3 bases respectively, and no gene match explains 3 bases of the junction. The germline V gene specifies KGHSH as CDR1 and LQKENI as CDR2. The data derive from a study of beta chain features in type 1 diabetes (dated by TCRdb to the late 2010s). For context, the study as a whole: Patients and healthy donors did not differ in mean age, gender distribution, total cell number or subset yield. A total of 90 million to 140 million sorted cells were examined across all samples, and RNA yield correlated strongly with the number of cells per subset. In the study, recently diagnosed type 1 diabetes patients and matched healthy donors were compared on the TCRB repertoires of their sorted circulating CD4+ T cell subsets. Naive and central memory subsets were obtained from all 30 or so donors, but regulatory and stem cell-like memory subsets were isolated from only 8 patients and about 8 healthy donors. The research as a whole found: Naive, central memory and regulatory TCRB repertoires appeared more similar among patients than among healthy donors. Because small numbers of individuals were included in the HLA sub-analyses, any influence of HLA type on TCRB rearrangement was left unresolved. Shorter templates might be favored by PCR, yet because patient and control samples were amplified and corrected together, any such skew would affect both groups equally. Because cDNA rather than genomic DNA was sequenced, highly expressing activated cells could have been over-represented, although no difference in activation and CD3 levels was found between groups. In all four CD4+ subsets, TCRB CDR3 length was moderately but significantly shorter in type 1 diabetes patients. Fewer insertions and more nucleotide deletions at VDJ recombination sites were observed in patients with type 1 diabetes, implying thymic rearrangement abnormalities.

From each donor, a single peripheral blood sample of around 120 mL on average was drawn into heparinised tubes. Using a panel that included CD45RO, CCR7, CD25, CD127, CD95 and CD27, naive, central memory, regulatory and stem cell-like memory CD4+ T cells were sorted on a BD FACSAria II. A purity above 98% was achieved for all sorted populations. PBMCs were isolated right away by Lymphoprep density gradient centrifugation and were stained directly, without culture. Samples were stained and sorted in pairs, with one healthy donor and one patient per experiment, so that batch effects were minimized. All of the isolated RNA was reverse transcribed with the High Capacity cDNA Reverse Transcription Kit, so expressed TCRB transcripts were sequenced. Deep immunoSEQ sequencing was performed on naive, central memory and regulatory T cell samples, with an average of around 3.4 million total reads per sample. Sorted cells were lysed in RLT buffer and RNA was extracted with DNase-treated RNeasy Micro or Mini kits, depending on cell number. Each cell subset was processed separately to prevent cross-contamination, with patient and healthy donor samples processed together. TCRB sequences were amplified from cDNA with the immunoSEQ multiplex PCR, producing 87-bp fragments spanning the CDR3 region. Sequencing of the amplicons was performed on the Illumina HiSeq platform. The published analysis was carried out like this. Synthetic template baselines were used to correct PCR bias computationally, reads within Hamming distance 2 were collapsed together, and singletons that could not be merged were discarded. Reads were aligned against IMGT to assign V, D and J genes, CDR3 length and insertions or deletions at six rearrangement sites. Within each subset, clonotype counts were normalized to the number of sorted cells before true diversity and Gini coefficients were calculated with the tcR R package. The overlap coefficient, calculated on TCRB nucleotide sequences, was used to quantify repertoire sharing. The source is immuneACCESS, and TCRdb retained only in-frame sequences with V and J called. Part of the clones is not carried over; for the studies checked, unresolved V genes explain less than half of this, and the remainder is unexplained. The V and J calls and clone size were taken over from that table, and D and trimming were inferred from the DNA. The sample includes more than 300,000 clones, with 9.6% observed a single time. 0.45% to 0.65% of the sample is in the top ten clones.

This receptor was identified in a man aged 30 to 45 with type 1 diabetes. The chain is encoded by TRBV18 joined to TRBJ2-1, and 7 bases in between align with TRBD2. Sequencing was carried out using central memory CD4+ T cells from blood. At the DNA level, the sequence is TGTGCCAGCTCACCACTGGCGGGAGACTACAATGAGCAGTTCTTC. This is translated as CASSPLAGDYNEQFF.